One sample yielded the 21 T cell receptor beta chains listed below, sequenced in a study of blood T cell repertoires in COVID-19. Repertoires were generated with immunoSEQ multiplex PCR, while TCRdb's copy carries only in-frame clones and drops some. The table has tens of thousands of clones, approximately 88% seen once. The sequencing input was peripheral blood. Every receptor here comes from a man between 25 and 39 years old with COVID-19, enrolled during active disease.

The CDR3 DNA is TGTGCCAGCAGCCAAGCTGGACTAGCGGGCGGAGCAGATACGCAGTATTTT. It specifies CASSQAGLAGGADTQYF. The V and J genes are TRBV3-1 (or the pseudogene TRBV3-2) and TRBJ2-3, with TRBD2 identical over 11 bases. CDR3 size: 17 residues. CDR1 and CDR2 (germline): LGHDT, YNNKEL (reference sequence). J was trimmed by 4 bases and V by 1 base; bases with no gene match: 7.

The V and J genes are TRBV9 and TRBJ1-1; 9 positions match TRBD1. Trimming cost V 3 bases and J 4 bases; bases outside gene matches: 1. Germline-derived CDR1 and CDR2 are SGDLS and YYNGEE. This CDR3 is built from 13 residues. CDR3 in amino acids: CASSATGGTEAFF. CDR3 sequence (DNA): TGTGCCAGCAGCGCGACAGGGGGCACTGAAGCTTTCTTT.

This chain links TRBV5-5 with TRBJ2-2; unclear D gene. V lost 1 base and J 12 bases, leaving 13 bases between the germline ends. There are 13 residues in the CDR3. Germline V gene lookup returns CDR1 SGHKS and CDR2 YYEKEE (reference sequence). DNA for the CDR3: TGTGCCAGCAGCTTGTCTCCAGACTCGAAGCTGTTTTTT. The encoded protein is CASSLSPDSKLFF.

The chain uses TRBV5-6 and TRBJ2-5; 8 bases map to TRBD1. Trimming removed 0 bases from V and 5 bases from J; junction bases left unmatched: 3. This CDR3 contains 14 residues. The germline CDR1 and CDR2 sequences are SGHDT and YYEEEE. CDR3 residues: CASSLGQGSETQYF. CDR3 in DNA: TGTGCCAGCAGCTTGGGACAGGGGTCGGAGACCCAGTACTTC.

The rearrangement uses TRBV7-9 and TRBJ1-3; possible D gene TRBD1, 5 bases. Germline values: CDR1 SEHNR, CDR2 FQNEAQ (reference sequence). The CDR3 spans 15 residues. V was pared by 0 bases and J by 2 bases, with 8 bases between. This chain's CDR3 is CASSLAQGTGNTIYF. In DNA form, the CDR3 reads TGTGCCAGCAGCTTAGCGCAGGGAACTGGAAACACCATATATTTT.

The chain joins TRBV28 to TRBJ1-2, with D tentatively TRBD1 (5 bases). The germline V and J ends were trimmed by 3 bases and 6 bases, with 17 bases remaining between them. The CDR3 runs 15 residues. From germline, CDR1 is MDHEN and CDR2 SYDVKM. The CDR3 is CASSFGAGPGNGYTF. CDR3 in DNA: TGTGCCAGCAGTTTTGGGGCAGGGCCCGGAAATGGCTACACCTTC.

The J gene is TRBJ1-1, the V gene TRBV9, with D uncertain. The V gene's germline CDR1 is SGDLS and CDR2 YYNGEE. Trimming removed 0 bases from V and 4 bases from J, with 7 bases in between. The CDR3 runs 13 residues. CDR3 DNA sequence: TGTGCCAGCAGCGTAGGGTGGAGCACTGAAGCTTTCTTT. As protein: CASSVGWSTEAFF.

The chain joins TRBV7-9 to TRBJ1-2, with no clear D. CDR3 size: 13 residues. Germline CDR1 reads SEHNR; CDR2 reads FQNEAQ (reference sequence). Trimming pared 1 base from V and 9 bases from J, leaving 12 bases between. The CDR3 coding sequence is TGTGCCAGCAGCTTAGGCCCGGGTAGAAGCTACACCTTC. Its protein is CASSLGPGRSYTF.

The rearrangement joins TRBV5-4 to TRBJ1-2; 9 bases align to TRBD1. CDR1 and CDR2 from the germline V gene are SGHNT and YYREEE (reference sequence). The CDR3 contains 14 residues. V shed 2 bases, J shed 6 bases, and the junction held 5 bases outside the gene matches. The CDR3: CASSFRDREHGYTF. The CDR3 bases are TGTGCCAGCAGCTTCCGGGACAGGGAGCATGGCTACACCTTC. Looking up the rest from reference TRBV5-4 and TRBJ1-2 gives the full variable domain: ETGVTQSPTHLIKTRGQQVTLRCSSQSGHNTVSWYQQALGQGPQFIFQYYREEENGRGNFPPRFSGLQFPNYSSELNVNALELDDSALYLCASSFRDREHGYTFGSGTRLTVV.

The rearrangement joins TRBV7-9 to TRBJ2-2; 12 bases line up with TRBD2. Germline trimming cut 5 bases from V and 6 bases from J; bases unmatched to any gene: 7. Germline V gene data show CDR1 as SEHNR and CDR2 as FQNEAQ (reference sequence). The CDR3 sequence is 16 residues long. This CDR3 reads CASSPGLAGLPGELFF. The CDR3 DNA sequence: TGTGCCAGCAGCCCGGGACTAGCGGGCCTCCCCGGGGAGCTGTTTTTT.

The genes are TRBV7-9 and TRBJ1-1; 7 bases map to TRBD1. Per the germline V gene, CDR1 is SEHNR and CDR2 is FQNEAQ (reference sequence). J lost 5 bases, V lost 5 bases, and 5 bases had no gene match. This CDR3 has 13 residues. CDR3 in DNA: TGTGCCAGCAGCGGCCAGGGGGTAACTGAAGCTTTCTTT. Translated, it gives CASSGQGVTEAFF.

V is TRBV6-5 and J is TRBJ2-4; D possibly corresponds to TRBD1 (6 bases). This CDR3 has 15 amino acids. Trimming removed 5 bases from V and 3 bases from J, with 14 bases in between. CDR1 and CDR2 from the germline V gene are MNHEY and SVGAGI. CDR3 nucleotides: TGTGCCAGCAGTACGAGGGGCAGGGGCAAAAACATTCAGTACTTC. Protein: CASSTRGRGKNIQYF.

Comment on this clone: One junction end disagrees with the germline gene, perhaps due to a read error. The chain links TRBV7-7 to TRBJ2-3; TRBD2 matches 8 bases. Germline V gene data show CDR1 as SSHAT and CDR2 as FNYEAQ (reference sequence). The CDR3 is made up of 14 amino acids. The CDR3 nucleotides are TGTGCTAGCAGCTCGGGACTAGTCGGAGATACGCAGTATTTT. It is translated as CASSSGLVGDTQYF.

This clone appeared many times. The genes are TRBV2 and TRBJ2-7, with 10 bases that match TRBD2. V trimming: 8 bases; J trimming: 2 bases; junction bases outside the gene matches: 6. The CDR3 consists of 14 residues. Germline loops: CDR1 SNHLY, CDR2 FYNNEI. The DNA of the CDR3 is TGTGCCAGCCGCACCGGGACTAGCGCCTACGAGCAGTACTTC. Translating gives CASRTGTSAYEQYF.

V is TRBV2 and J is TRBJ1-5; TRBD1 agrees at 10 bases. Germline V gives CDR1 SNHLY, CDR2 FYNNEI. The CDR3 covers 16 residues. After removal of 8 bases from V and 3 bases from J, the junction contained 10 bases not matched to a gene. This chain's CDR3 is CASRAGTGEYNQPQHF. The CDR3 DNA is TGTGCCAGCCGCGCCGGGACAGGGGAATACAATCAGCCCCAGCATTTT.

This clone was counted between two and nine times. This chain connects TRBV30 to TRBJ1-4, with 11 positions matching TRBD1. V shed 5 bases, J shed 7 bases, and the junction held 6 bases outside the gene matches. CDR3 length: 14 residues. Germline V gene sequence: CDR1 GTSNPN, CDR2 SVGIG (reference sequence). CDR3 region: CAWGRDRGFEKLFF. The CDR3 DNA sequence: TGTGCCTGGGGCCGGGACAGGGGGTTTGAAAAACTGTTTTTT.

CDR3 residues: CASSYSGVSYEQYF. The CDR3 bases are TGTGCCAGCAGTTACTCAGGGGTTTCCTACGAGCAGTACTTC. The chain uses TRBV6-5 and TRBJ2-7; D may be TRBD1 (5 bases). The CDR3 consists of 14 residues. CDR1 MNHEY and CDR2 SVGAGI come from the germline V gene. Trimming left V 0 bases short and J 1 base short, with 7 bases between.

V and J are TRBV6-6 and TRBJ2-6, with no clear D. The CDR3 runs 17 residues. Germline lookup yields CDR1 MNHNY and CDR2 SVGAGI (reference sequence). V was shortened by 5 bases and J by 0 bases, with 14 bases between the two germline ends. Written as DNA, the CDR3 is TGTGCCAGCAGTCCCATGATATGGCCCTCTGGGGCCAACGTCCTGACTTTC. The encoded protein is CASSPMIWPSGANVLTF.

The rearrangement links TRBV3-1 (or the pseudogene TRBV3-2) to TRBJ2-5, with D possibly being TRBD2 (6 bases). CDR1 LGHDT and CDR2 YNNKEL come from the germline V gene (reference sequence). V dropped 0 bases and J dropped 2 bases, with 13 bases sitting between them. This CDR3 comprises 16 residues. In DNA form, the CDR3 reads TGTGCCAGCAGCCAAGATTTCGGGGGAAGACAAGAGACCCAGTACTTC. Amino acids: CASSQDFGGRQETQYF.

The V and J genes are TRBV18 and TRBJ1-3; D possibly corresponds to TRBD1 (6 bases). This CDR3 spans 14 amino acids. V lost 1 base, J lost 2 bases, and 6 bases lay in between. The germline CDR1 and CDR2 sequences are KGHSH and LQKENI. The DNA of the CDR3 is TGTGCCAGCTCACCACAGGGGGCTGGAAACACCATATATTTT. This sequence encodes CASSPQGAGNTIYF.

The gene calls are TRBV30 and TRBJ2-1; 7 positions agree with TRBD1. V shed 3 bases, J shed 1 base, and the junction held 12 bases outside the gene matches. CDR1 and CDR2 (germline): GTSNPN, SVGIG (reference sequence). The CDR3 has 17 residues. The CDR3 is CAWRSTRDSSSYNEQFF. The CDR3 DNA is TGTGCCTGGAGGTCAACCCGGGACAGTTCTTCCTACAATGAGCAGTTCTTC.